This entry concerns a single TCR beta chain. J gave up 0 bases and V 0 bases, and 0 bases lay outside the gene matches. The length of the CDR3 is 15 residues. Germline CDR1 is SGHRS and CDR2 is YFSETQ. Assay: immunoSEQ multiplex PCR; the TCRdb copy retains only in-frame clones and omits some. The data show 93,000 or so clones, around 89% seen once. These data are taken from a study of control samples from healthy donors and cancer patients. Sequencing input: PBMCs. The receptor comes from a man aged 55-75 years with lung cancer. This rearrangement joins TRBV5-1 to TRBJ1-3, with 7 bases aligning to TRBD1. CDR3 residues: CASSLEGASGNTIYF. For the CDR3, the DNA is TGCGCCAGCAGCTTGGAGGGGGCCTCTGGAAACACCATATATTTT.